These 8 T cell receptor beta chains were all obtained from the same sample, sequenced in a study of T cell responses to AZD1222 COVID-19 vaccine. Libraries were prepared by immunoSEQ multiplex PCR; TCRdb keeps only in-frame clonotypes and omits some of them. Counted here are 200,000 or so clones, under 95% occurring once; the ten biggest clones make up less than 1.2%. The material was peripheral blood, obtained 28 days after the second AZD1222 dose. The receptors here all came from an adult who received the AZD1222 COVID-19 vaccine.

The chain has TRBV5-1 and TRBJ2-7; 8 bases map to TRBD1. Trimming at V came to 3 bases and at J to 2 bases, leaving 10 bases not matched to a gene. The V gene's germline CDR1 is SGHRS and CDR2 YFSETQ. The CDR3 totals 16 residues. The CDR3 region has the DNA TGCGCCAGCAGCTACCGATCGGGACAGGATCCCTACGAGCAGTACTTC. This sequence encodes CASSYRSGQDPYEQYF.

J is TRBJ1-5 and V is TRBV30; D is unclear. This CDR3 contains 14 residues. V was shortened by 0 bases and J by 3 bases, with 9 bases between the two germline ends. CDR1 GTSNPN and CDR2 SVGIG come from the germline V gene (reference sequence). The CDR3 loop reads CAWSVPRSNQPQHF. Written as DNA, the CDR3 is TGTGCCTGGAGTGTACCCCGCTCCAATCAGCCCCAGCATTTT. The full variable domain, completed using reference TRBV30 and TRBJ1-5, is SQTIHQWPATLVQPVGSPLSLECTVEGTSNPNLYWYRQAAGRGLQLLFYSVGIGQISSEVPQNLSASRPQDRQFILSSKKLLLSDSGFYLCAWSVPRSNQPQHFGDGTRLSIL.

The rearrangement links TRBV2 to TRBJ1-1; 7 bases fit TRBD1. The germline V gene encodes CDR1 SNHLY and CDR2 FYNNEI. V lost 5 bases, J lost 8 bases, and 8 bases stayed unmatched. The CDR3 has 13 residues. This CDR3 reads CASSSLQGTEAFF. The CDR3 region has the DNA TGTGCCAGCAGTTCTCTACAGGGGACCGAAGCTTTCTTT.

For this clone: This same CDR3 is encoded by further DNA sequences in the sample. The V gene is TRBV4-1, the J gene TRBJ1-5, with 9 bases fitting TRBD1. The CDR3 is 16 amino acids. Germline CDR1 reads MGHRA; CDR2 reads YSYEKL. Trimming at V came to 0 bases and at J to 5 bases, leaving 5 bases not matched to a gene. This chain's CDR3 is CASSQDGGQGDQPQHF. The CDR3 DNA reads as TGCGCCAGCAGCCAAGATGGGGGACAGGGAGATCAGCCCCAGCATTTT.

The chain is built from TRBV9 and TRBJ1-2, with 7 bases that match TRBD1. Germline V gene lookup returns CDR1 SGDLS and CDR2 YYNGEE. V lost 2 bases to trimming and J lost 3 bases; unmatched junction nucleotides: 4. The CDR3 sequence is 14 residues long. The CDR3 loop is CASSVGGGHYGYTF. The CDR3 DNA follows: TGTGCCAGCAGCGTTGGAGGGGGCCACTATGGCTACACCTTC.

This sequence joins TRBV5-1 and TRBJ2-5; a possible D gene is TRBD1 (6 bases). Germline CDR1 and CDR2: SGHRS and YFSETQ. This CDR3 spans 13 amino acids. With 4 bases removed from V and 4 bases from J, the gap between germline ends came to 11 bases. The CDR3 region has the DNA TGCGCCAGCAGCATCATAGGGGGAGAGACCCAGTACTTC. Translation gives CASSIIGGETQYF. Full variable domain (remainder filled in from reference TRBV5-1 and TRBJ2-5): KAGVTQTPRYLIKTRGQQVTLSCSPISGHRSVSWYQQTPGQGLQFLFEYFSETQRNKGNFPGRFSGRQFSNSRSEMNVSTLELGDSALYLCASSIIGGETQYFGPGTRLLVL.

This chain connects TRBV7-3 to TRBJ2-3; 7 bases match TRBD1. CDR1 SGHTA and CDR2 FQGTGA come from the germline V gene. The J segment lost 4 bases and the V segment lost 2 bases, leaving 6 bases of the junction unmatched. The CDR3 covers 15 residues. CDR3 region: CASSLGETGPDTQYF. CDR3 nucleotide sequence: TGTGCCAGCAGCTTAGGGGAGACAGGGCCAGATACGCAGTATTTT.

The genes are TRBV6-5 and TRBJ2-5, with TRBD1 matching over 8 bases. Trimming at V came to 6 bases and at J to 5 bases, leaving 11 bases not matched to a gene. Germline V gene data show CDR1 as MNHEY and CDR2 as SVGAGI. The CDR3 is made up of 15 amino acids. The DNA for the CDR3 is TGTGCCAGCAGGGCCCCTGGACAGGGCCGGGAGACCCAGTACTTC. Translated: CASRAPGQGRETQYF.